One and the same sample provided the 4 T cell receptor beta chains below, sequenced in a study of blood T cell repertoires in COVID-19. Some clones are missing from TCRdb's copy, which holds only in-frame ones; the method was immunoSEQ multiplex PCR. The profile shows approximately 74,000 clones, roughly 90% of them singletons. The sequencing input was peripheral blood. These receptors came from a woman aged 55-70 years with active COVID-19.

This clone was counted only a few times. This chain links TRBV7-8 with TRBJ2-1, with 8 bases fitting TRBD2. CDR3 length: 17 residues. The V gene's germline CDR1 is SGHVS and CDR2 FQNEAQ. With V trimmed by 5 bases and J by 5 bases, 14 bases remained unmatched. The CDR3 is CASSLTPPGLGNNEQFF. In DNA form, the CDR3 reads TGTGCCAGCAGCCTAACACCTCCGGGACTAGGGAACAATGAGCAGTTCTTC.

The chain has TRBV7-2 and TRBJ2-2; D remains unclear. The germline V gene has CDR1 SGHTA and CDR2 FQGNSA. The CDR3 totals 17 residues. Trimming took off 2 bases at V and 4 bases at J, with 17 bases between the two ends. This CDR3 is CASSLYSGEPITGELFF. Here the CDR3 DNA reads TGTGCCAGCAGCTTATATTCAGGCGAGCCGATCACCGGGGAGCTGTTTTTT. The full variable domain, with the rest looked up from reference TRBV7-2 and TRBJ2-2, is GAGVSQSPSNKVTEKGKDVELRCDPISGHTALYWYRQSLGQGLEFLIYFQGNSAPDKSGLPSDRFSAERTGGSVSTLTIQRTQQEDSAVYLCASSLYSGEPITGELFFGEGSRLTVL.

The V gene is TRBV5-4, the J gene TRBJ1-2, with D possibly being TRBD1 (5 bases). CDR3 size: 13 residues. Trimming removed 5 bases at V and 3 bases at J, with 11 bases between. Germline lookup yields CDR1 SGHNT and CDR2 YYREEE (reference sequence). In DNA, the CDR3 is TGTGCCAGCAGACTCGACAGTCACTATGGCTACACCTTC. Its protein product is CASRLDSHYGYTF. The whole variable domain, filled in from reference TRBV5-4 and TRBJ1-2, reads ETGVTQSPTHLIKTRGQQVTLRCSSQSGHNTVSWYQQALGQGPQFIFQYYREEENGRGNFPPRFSGLQFPNYSSELNVNALELDDSALYLCASRLDSHYGYTFGSGTRLTVV.

The chain links TRBV28 to TRBJ2-1; 7 nucleotides agree with TRBD2. Germline-derived CDR1 and CDR2 are MDHEN and SYDVKM. Trimming took 3 bases from V and 5 from J; bases not matched to a gene: 7. The CDR3 runs to 15 residues. The CDR3 reads CASSFLGGRDNEQFF. The DNA of the CDR3 is TGTGCCAGCAGTTTCCTGGGCGGGAGAGACAATGAGCAGTTCTTC.